Below, 14 T cell receptor beta chains from the same sample are listed, as sequenced in a study of T-cell memory formation after mild COVID-19. TCRdb redid the calling of the 5' RACE reads with MiXCR, one entry per CDR3 protein. This repertoire shows some 62,000 distinct CDR3 sequences, 9.3% found once; its top ten account for about 1.1%. Material for sequencing was PBMCs or a T cell subset sorted from them (not recorded which). These TCRs come from a man younger than 35 who had mild COVID-19 (a few samples of this study predate the infection). Cell type and time point are not known.

The CDR3, as DNA: TGTGCCAGCAGCTCAGGGGGCGCCGCATTCGAGCAGTACTTC. It codes for CASSSGGAAFEQYF. V is TRBV7-9 and J is TRBJ2-7, with TRBD1 matching over 8 bases. The germline gives CDR1 SEHNR, CDR2 FQNEAQ (reference sequence). Trimming removed 4 bases from V and 6 bases from J; junction bases left unmatched: 8. This CDR3 is built from 14 residues.

At least ten counts were recorded for this clonotype. The chain joins TRBV20-1 to TRBJ2-1, with D perhaps TRBD1 or TRBD2 (5 bases each). The CDR3 runs to 15 residues. Germline loops: CDR1 DFQATT, CDR2 SNEGSKA (reference sequence). Trimming stripped 5 bases from V and 0 bases from J, with 14 bases between. CDR3 nucleotides: TGCAGTGCTTATCCTCCGGGACGCTCCTACAATGAGCAGTTCTTC. It encodes CSAYPPGRSYNEQFF.

V is TRBV6-2 or TRBV6-3 and J is TRBJ1-5; D perhaps matches TRBD1 (5 bases). The CDR3 loop spans 12 amino acids. V was pared by 10 bases and J by 3 bases, with 10 bases between. Germline assignment: CDR1 MNHEY and CDR2 SVGEGT. CDR3 DNA: TGTGCCACGACAGAGAACAATCAGCCCCAGCATTTT. Encoded protein: CATTENNQPQHF.

The chain is built from TRBV12-3 or TRBV12-4 and TRBJ2-3; 8 nucleotides align to TRBD2. The CDR3 loop spans 15 amino acids. After removal of 3 bases from V and 4 bases from J, the junction contained 6 bases not matched to a gene. Written as DNA, the CDR3 is TGTGCCAGCAGTTTGAGGGGCGGGGGGTCAGATACGCAGTATTTT. Amino acids: CASSLRGGGSDTQYF.

This clonotype appeared a few times. The rearrangement links TRBV11-2 to TRBJ1-6, with D maybe TRBD1 (6 bases). Germline V lookup: CDR1 SGHAT, CDR2 FQNNGV. This CDR3 is built from 16 residues. The V and J ends lost 0 bases and 7 bases respectively, with 13 bases between them. CDR3 in amino acids: CASSLDQIQGNSPLHF. Here the CDR3 DNA reads TGTGCCAGCAGCTTAGATCAAATCCAGGGGAATTCACCCCTCCACTTT. The whole variable domain, filled in from reference TRBV11-2 and TRBJ1-6, reads EAGVAQSPRYKIIEKRQSVAFWCNPISGHATLYWYQQILGQGPKLLIQFQNNGVVDDSQLPKDRFSAERLKGVDSTLKIQPAKLEDSAVYLCASSLDQIQGNSPLHFGNGTRLTVT.

This rearrangement joins TRBV7-9 to TRBJ2-7; either TRBD1 or TRBD2 may fit D (5 bases each). Germline-derived CDR1 and CDR2 are SEHNR and FQNEAQ (reference sequence). The CDR3 has 16 residues. V lost 5 bases, J lost 2 bases, and 19 bases lay in between. The CDR3 DNA sequence: TGTGCCAGCAGCCCTCATGGGGCTAGCCTAACCTACGAGCAGTACTTC. Its protein is CASSPHGASLTYEQYF.

This clonotype was counted between two and nine times. The CDR3 region has the DNA TGTGCCAGCAGCGGGACACCCCACAATGAGCAGTTCTTC. This gives the protein CASSGTPHNEQFF. The chain is built from TRBV6-6 and TRBJ2-1, with D possibly matching TRBD1 (6 bases). The V end was cut by 6 bases, the J end by 5 bases, with 11 bases between. The CDR3 spans 13 residues. CDR1 MNHNY and CDR2 SVGAGI come from the germline V gene (reference sequence).

In its sample, this clonotype was seen a few times. The chain carries TRBV14 and TRBJ2-7; tentative D call: TRBD1 (6 bases). CDR3 size: 14 residues. Germline V CDR1 and CDR2: SGHDN, FVKESK. Trimming left V 5 bases short and J 2 bases short, with 13 bases between. This CDR3 reads CASSGTKRTYEQYF. CDR3 in DNA: TGTGCCAGCAGCGGGACAAAAAGAACCTACGAGCAGTACTTC. Using reference TRBV14 and TRBJ2-7 for the parts outside the CDR3, the full variable domain is EAGVTQFPSHSVIEKGQTVTLRCDPISGHDNLYWYRRVMGKEIKFLLHFVKESKQDESGMPNNRFLAERTGGTYSTLKVQPAELEDSGVYFCASSGTKRTYEQYFGPGTRLTVT.

This clonotype was counted many times. The chain links TRBV5-1 to TRBJ2-3; D is perhaps TRBD2 (5 bases). The germline V gene has CDR1 SGHRS and CDR2 YFSETQ. The CDR3 consists of 14 residues. V lost 4 bases and J lost 5, with 14 bases in between. The CDR3, as DNA: TGCGCCAGCAGCAGCGGAACGCTCGAAGATACGCAGTATTTT. Its protein is CASSSGTLEDTQYF. Full variable domain (remainder filled in from reference TRBV5-1 and TRBJ2-3): KAGVTQTPRYLIKTRGQQVTLSCSPISGHRSVSWYQQTPGQGLQFLFEYFSETQRNKGNFPGRFSGRQFSNSRSEMNVSTLELGDSALYLCASSSGTLEDTQYFGPGTRLTVL.

J is TRBJ1-5 and V is TRBV6-2 or TRBV6-3; D is unresolved. Deletions cut 2 bases from V and 4 bases from J, with 9 bases between. CDR3 length: 14 amino acids. CDR1 is MNHEY and CDR2 is SVGEGT in the germline V gene. The CDR3 region has the DNA TGTGCCAGCAGTTACCTGGACCAAAATCAGCCCCAGCATTTT. Protein product: CASSYLDQNQPQHF.

This clonotype occurred a few times. The chain uses TRBV20-1 and TRBJ1-6; D gene unclear. V gave up 3 bases and J gave up 2 bases, with 11 bases separating them. CDR3 size: 15 residues. The germline gives CDR1 DFQATT, CDR2 SNEGSKA (reference sequence). The CDR3 reads CSARRSGPYNSPLHF. The CDR3 bases are TGCAGTGCTAGGAGGAGCGGGCCCTATAATTCACCCCTCCACTTT.

This clonotype was found a few times. This chain uses TRBV2 with TRBJ1-2; no definite D call. Germline loops: CDR1 SNHLY, CDR2 FYNNEI. The V gene lost 2 bases and the J gene lost 0 bases, with 7 bases spanning the gap. The CDR3 contains 14 residues. This CDR3 reads CASSELGTNYGYTF. DNA for the CDR3: TGTGCCAGCAGTGAACTCGGAACTAACTATGGCTACACCTTC. The entire variable domain, with the rest obtained from reference TRBV2 and TRBJ1-2, is as follows: EPEVTQTPSHQVTQMGQEVILRCVPISNHLYFYWYRQILGQKVEFLVSFYNNEISEKSEIFDDQFSVERPDGSNFTLKIRSTKLEDSAMYFCASSELGTNYGYTFGSGTRLTVV.

The CDR3, as DNA: TGCGCCAGCAGCTCATCAGGGGGCGGGGTACTAGCCAAAAACATTCAGTACTTC. It encodes CASSSSGGGVLAKNIQYF. The chain has TRBV5-1 and TRBJ2-4, with 8 bases lining up with TRBD1. Trimming at V came to 3 bases and at J to 0 bases, leaving 11 bases not matched to a gene. The CDR3 has 18 amino acids. In germline, CDR1 is SGHRS, CDR2 YFSETQ.

This sequence joins TRBV18 and TRBJ2-6, with D hard to call. V shed 3 bases and J shed 4 bases, with 10 bases lying between them. This CDR3 contains 15 residues. Germline values: CDR1 KGHSH, CDR2 LQKENI. As DNA, the CDR3 is TGTGCCAGCTCACCCTCAAGGACCGGGGCCAACGTCCTGACTTTC. Translated: CASSPSRTGANVLTF.